This T cell receptor (beta chain) was recovered during a study of blood T cell repertoires in COVID-19. Overall study context: Specimens from acute and convalescent COVID-19 originated in the United States, Italy and Spain. Sources were T cells, B-cell-depleted T cells, or PBMCs; the material itself was cDNA or gDNA.

The CDR3 is 13 amino acids. Germline V gene data show CDR1 as LNHDA and CDR2 as SQIVND (reference sequence). Trimming cost V 7 bases and J 4 bases; bases outside gene matches: 4. In the authors' methods: Reference gene primer amplification in the assay estimated nucleated cell counts. Sequencing was performed with immunoSEQ multiplex PCR; in TCRdb, only in-frame clones are kept and a portion is missing. V and J calls and clone size come straight from that table; D and trimming were deduced from the DNA. This sample has a few hundred thousand clones, with 86% found just once. This chain links TRBV19 with TRBJ1-2, with TRBD1 matching over 9 bases. The receptor's source is a man aged 50 to 60 with acute or convalescent COVID-19. The sequenced sample was peripheral blood. The CDR3 bases are TGTGCCAGTAACAGGGGGCGCAGCTATGGCTACACCTTC. Protein product: CASNRGRSYGYTF.